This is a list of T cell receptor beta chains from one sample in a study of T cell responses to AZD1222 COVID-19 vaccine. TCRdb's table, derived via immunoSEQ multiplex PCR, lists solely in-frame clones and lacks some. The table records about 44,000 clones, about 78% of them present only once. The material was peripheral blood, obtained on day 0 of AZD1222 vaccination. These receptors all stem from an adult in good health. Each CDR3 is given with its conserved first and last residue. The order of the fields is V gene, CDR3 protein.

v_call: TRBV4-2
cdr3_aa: CASSQDAVSDYGYTF

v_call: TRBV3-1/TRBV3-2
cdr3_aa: CASSQEGDRGPGAFF

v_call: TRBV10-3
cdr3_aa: CAISELGPQETQYF

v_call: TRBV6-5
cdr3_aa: CATQTGGEKLFF

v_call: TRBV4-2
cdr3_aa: CASSQDPDGLAGTYEQYF

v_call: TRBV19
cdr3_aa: CASRTTGSSGNTIYF

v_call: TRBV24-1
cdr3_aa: CATSPLEGTDTQYF

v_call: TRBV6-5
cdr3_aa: CASSSFRGNQPQHF

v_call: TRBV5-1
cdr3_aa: CASSLGPHSYEQYF

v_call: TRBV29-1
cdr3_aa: CSVEAADRESYNEQFF

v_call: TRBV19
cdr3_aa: CASSIDLGRDGYTF

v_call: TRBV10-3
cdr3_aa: CAISPEQETQYF